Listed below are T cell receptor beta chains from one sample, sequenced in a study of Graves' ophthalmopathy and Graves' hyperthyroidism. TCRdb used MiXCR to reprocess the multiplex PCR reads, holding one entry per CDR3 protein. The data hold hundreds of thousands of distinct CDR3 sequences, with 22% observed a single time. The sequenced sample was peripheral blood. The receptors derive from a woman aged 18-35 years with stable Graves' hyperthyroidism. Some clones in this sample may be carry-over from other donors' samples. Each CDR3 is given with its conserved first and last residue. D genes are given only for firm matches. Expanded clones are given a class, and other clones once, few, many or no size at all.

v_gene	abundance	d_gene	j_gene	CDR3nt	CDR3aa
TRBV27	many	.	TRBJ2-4	TGTGCCAGCAGTTTCGGGGGCCCACCTCTAGGCAAAAACATTCAGTACTTC	CASSFGGPPLGKNIQYF
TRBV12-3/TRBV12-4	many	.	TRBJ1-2	TGTGCCAGCAGTCGAGGTGGGGGGCCCTATGGCTACACCTTC	CASSRGGGPYGYTF
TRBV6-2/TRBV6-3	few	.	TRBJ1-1	TGTGCCAGCAGTTACGCCAGGGCCGCTGAAGCTTTCTTT	CASSYARAAEAFF
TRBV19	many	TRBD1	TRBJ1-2	TGTGCCAGTATGGGACAGGGTTTCTATGGCTACACCTTC	CASMGQGFYGYTF
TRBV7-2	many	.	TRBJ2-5	TGTGCCAGCAGCCGAAGCGGGTATGTGACCCAGTACTTC	CASSRSGYVTQYF
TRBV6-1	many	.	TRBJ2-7	TGTGCCAGCAGTGAAGAGGCTAGCGCCTCCTACGAGCAGTACTTC	CASSEEASASYEQYF
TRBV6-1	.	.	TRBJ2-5	TGTGCCAGCAGTGTACAGGGTAAAGAAGAGACCCAGTACTTC	CASSVQGKEETQYF
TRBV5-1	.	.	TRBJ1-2	TGCGCCAGCAGCTTGGACCCTATCACCTTCTATGGCTACACCTTC	CASSLDPITFYGYTF
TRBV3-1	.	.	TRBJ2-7	TGTGCCAGCAGCCAAGATTTGGCAGAATCTAACTCCTACGAGCAGTACTTC	CASSQDLAESNSYEQYF
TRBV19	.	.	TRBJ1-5	TGTGCCAGTAACACAGAGGGTGGTCAGCCCCAGCATTTT	CASNTEGGQPQHF
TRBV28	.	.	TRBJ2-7	TGTGCCAGCAGTTTCGCCCTCTCGGGGGAAGAGCAGTACTTC	CASSFALSGEEQYF
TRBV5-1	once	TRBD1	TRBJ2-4	TGCGCCAGCAGCTTCCAACAGGGGGCCAAAAACATTCAGTACTTC	CASSFQQGAKNIQYF
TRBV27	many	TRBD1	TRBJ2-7	TGTGCCAGCAGTTCGCGACAGGGCAATCCCTACGAGCAGTACTTC	CASSSRQGNPYEQYF
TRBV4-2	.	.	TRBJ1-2	TGTGCCAGCAGCCAAGATGTCGGGGTGGGGTTGAGGGGCTACACCTTC	CASSQDVGVGLRGYTF
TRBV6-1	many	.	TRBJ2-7	TGTGCCAGCAGTGGGACGGTAGGGTACGAGCAGTACTTC	CASSGTVGYEQYF